The rows below give T cell receptor beta chains drawn from one sample of a study of blood T cell repertoires in COVID-19. Some clones are missing from TCRdb's copy, which holds only in-frame ones; the method was immunoSEQ multiplex PCR. The sample consists of under 200,000 clones, approximately 84% of them appearing once. The sequenced sample was peripheral blood. The receptors stem from a woman aged 45-65 years with COVID-19, enrolled during active disease. Each CDR3 is given with its conserved first and last residue. Fields, in order: CDR3 protein, CDR3 DNA, V gene, clone size, D gene, J gene. A D gene is named only where the DNA matches it firmly. The size entry is marked missing in some rows and otherwise reads once, few, many or a size class.

CDR3 protein: CAWSRDRGRSPLHF
CDR3 DNA: TGTGCCTGGAGCCGGGACAGGGGAAGGTCACCCCTCCACTTT
V gene: TRBV30
clone size: once
D gene: TRBD1
J gene: TRBJ1-6

CDR3 protein: CAWSPVSGANVLTF
CDR3 DNA: TGTGCCTGGAGTCCCGTCTCTGGGGCCAACGTCCTGACTTTC
V gene: TRBV30
clone size: NA
D gene: NA
J gene: TRBJ2-6

CDR3 protein: CASSPGSGQGAYEQYF
CDR3 DNA: TGTGCCAGCTCACCGGGTTCTGGCCAGGGGGCCTACGAGCAGTACTTC
V gene: TRBV18
clone size: NA
D gene: TRBD1
J gene: TRBJ2-7

CDR3 protein: CASSSDGGQETQYF
CDR3 DNA: TGCGCCAGCAGCTCTGACGGGGGGCAAGAGACCCAGTACTTC
V gene: TRBV5-1
clone size: NA
D gene: TRBD2
J gene: TRBJ2-5

CDR3 protein: CASSVGGLAGSTDTQYF
CDR3 DNA: TGTGCCAGCAGCGTTGGGGGACTAGCGGGGAGCACAGATACGCAGTATTTT
V gene: TRBV9
clone size: NA
D gene: TRBD2
J gene: TRBJ2-3

CDR3 protein: CASSANLETGYGYTF
CDR3 DNA: TGTGCCAGCAGTGCTAATTTAGAGACAGGGTATGGCTACACCTTC
V gene: TRBV5-4
clone size: NA
D gene: TRBD1
J gene: TRBJ1-2

CDR3 protein: CASSLSSLTSGDNEQFF
CDR3 DNA: TGTGCCAGCAGCTTATCCAGCTTGACTAGCGGGGACAATGAGCAGTTCTTC
V gene: TRBV13
clone size: once
D gene: TRBD2
J gene: TRBJ2-1

CDR3 protein: CAIGTGSYEQYF
CDR3 DNA: TGTGCCATAGGGACAGGGTCCTACGAGCAGTACTTC
V gene: TRBV10-3
clone size: NA
D gene: TRBD1
J gene: TRBJ2-7

CDR3 protein: CAWSVGRVQYF
CDR3 DNA: TGTGCCTGGAGTGTGGGGAGGGTTCAGTACTTC
V gene: TRBV30
clone size: NA
D gene: TRBD2
J gene: TRBJ2-4

CDR3 protein: CASSQIQDRDSPLEQYF
CDR3 DNA: TGTGCCAGCAGCCAAATACAAGACCGGGACAGCCCGCTCGAGCAGTACTTC
V gene: TRBV16
clone size: NA
D gene: TRBD1
J gene: TRBJ2-7

CDR3 protein: CASSQGQAGADTQYF
CDR3 DNA: TGTGCCAGCAGCCAGGGACAGGCCGGGGCAGATACGCAGTATTTT
V gene: TRBV7-9
clone size: NA
D gene: TRBD1
J gene: TRBJ2-3

CDR3 protein: CASNQQGNQPQHF
CDR3 DNA: TGTGCCAGTAATCAACAGGGGAATCAGCCCCAGCATTTT
V gene: TRBV19
clone size: NA
D gene: TRBD1
J gene: TRBJ1-5

CDR3 protein: CATLSTGGSNTQYF
CDR3 DNA: TGTGCCACCTTATCAACGGGGGGATCGAATACGCAGTATTTT
V gene: TRBV24-1
clone size: NA
D gene: TRBD2
J gene: TRBJ2-3

CDR3 protein: CASSYRVSSTDTQYF
CDR3 DNA: TGCGCCAGCAGTTACAGGGTTTCGAGCACAGATACGCAGTATTTT
V gene: TRBV5-1
clone size: few
D gene: NA
J gene: TRBJ2-3

CDR3 protein: CASRKASIGNEQFF
CDR3 DNA: TGTGCCAGCAGAAAAGCGTCAATCGGTAATGAGCAGTTCTTC
V gene: TRBV6-5
clone size: NA
D gene: NA
J gene: TRBJ2-1

CDR3 protein: CASSQDPFRQGYEQYF
CDR3 DNA: TGTGCCAGCAGCCAAGATCCGTTCCGACAGGGCTACGAGCAGTACTTC
V gene: TRBV3-1/TRBV3-2
clone size: NA
D gene: TRBD1
J gene: TRBJ2-7

CDR3 protein: CASSPTRNTGELFF
CDR3 DNA: TGTGCCAGCTCGCCGACACGTAACACCGGGGAGCTGTTTTTT
V gene: TRBV18
clone size: NA
D gene: NA
J gene: TRBJ2-2

CDR3 protein: CASSLSFGVGTGELFF
CDR3 DNA: TGTGCCAGCAGTTTATCTTTCGGGGTGGGCACCGGGGAGCTGTTTTTT
V gene: TRBV27
clone size: NA
D gene: NA
J gene: TRBJ2-2

CDR3 protein: CASSPRTGFYGYTF
CDR3 DNA: TGTGCCAGTAGTCCAAGGACAGGTTTCTATGGCTACACCTTC
V gene: TRBV19
clone size: NA
D gene: TRBD1
J gene: TRBJ1-2

CDR3 protein: CASSLGPGGFF
CDR3 DNA: TGTGCCAGCAGTTTAGGACCGGGGGGTTTCTTC
V gene: TRBV12-3/TRBV12-4
clone size: NA
D gene: TRBD2
J gene: TRBJ2-1

CDR3 protein: CASSYLAGVYEQYF
CDR3 DNA: TGTGCCAGCAGTTACCTAGCGGGGGTGTACGAGCAGTACTTC
V gene: TRBV6-5
clone size: NA
D gene: TRBD2
J gene: TRBJ2-7

CDR3 protein: CASSRRRLAGAYNEQFF
CDR3 DNA: TGTGCCAGCAGCCGCCGGCGACTAGCGGGAGCATACAATGAGCAGTTCTTC
V gene: TRBV3-1/TRBV3-2
clone size: NA
D gene: TRBD2
J gene: TRBJ2-1